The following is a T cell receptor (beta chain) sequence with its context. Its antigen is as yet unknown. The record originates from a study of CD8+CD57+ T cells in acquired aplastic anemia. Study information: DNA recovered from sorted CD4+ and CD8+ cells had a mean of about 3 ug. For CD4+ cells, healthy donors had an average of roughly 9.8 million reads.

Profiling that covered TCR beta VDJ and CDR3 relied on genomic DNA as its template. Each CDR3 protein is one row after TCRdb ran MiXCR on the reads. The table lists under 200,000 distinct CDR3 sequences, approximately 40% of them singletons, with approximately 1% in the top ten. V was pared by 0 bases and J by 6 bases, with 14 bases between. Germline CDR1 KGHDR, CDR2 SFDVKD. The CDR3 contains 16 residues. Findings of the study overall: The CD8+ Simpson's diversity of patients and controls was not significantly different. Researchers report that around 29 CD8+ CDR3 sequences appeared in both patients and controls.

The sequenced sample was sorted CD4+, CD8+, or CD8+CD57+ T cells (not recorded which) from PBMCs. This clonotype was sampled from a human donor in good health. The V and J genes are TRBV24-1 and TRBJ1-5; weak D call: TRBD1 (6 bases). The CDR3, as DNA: TGTGCCACCAGTGATTTGTCCCAGGGGAGGTGTCAGCCCCAGCATTTT. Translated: CATSDLSQGRCQPQHF.